This entry concerns a single T cell receptor beta chain. Its antigen is as yet unknown. Libraries were prepared by immunoSEQ multiplex PCR; TCRdb keeps only in-frame clonotypes and omits some of them. The sample consists of 80,000 to 90,000 clones, approximately 88% of them appearing once. These data come from a study of T cell responses to AZD1222 COVID-19 vaccine. Whole-study results and caveats: Spike-specific TCR breadth rose after two AZD1222 doses, and depth rose as well. The study sampled repertoires only after the peak T cell response.

Germline values: CDR1 GTSNPN, CDR2 SVGIG (reference sequence). The V and J ends lost 4 bases and 3 bases, in that order; junction bases with no gene match: 6. The CDR3 sequence is 14 residues long. The input for sequencing was peripheral blood, taken on day 0 of MenACWY control vaccination. V and J are TRBV30 and TRBJ1-3; 7 positions match TRBD1. The TCR comes from an adult in good health. The CDR3 protein is CAWIHAGGGNTIYF. The CDR3 DNA follows: TGTGCCTGGATCCACGCAGGGGGTGGAAACACCATATATTTT. The variable domain in full, completed from reference TRBV30 and TRBJ1-3, reads SQTIHQWPATLVQPVGSPLSLECTVEGTSNPNLYWYRQAAGRGLQLLFYSVGIGQISSEVPQNLSASRPQDRQFILSSKKLLLSDSGFYLCAWIHAGGGNTIYFGEGSWLTVV.